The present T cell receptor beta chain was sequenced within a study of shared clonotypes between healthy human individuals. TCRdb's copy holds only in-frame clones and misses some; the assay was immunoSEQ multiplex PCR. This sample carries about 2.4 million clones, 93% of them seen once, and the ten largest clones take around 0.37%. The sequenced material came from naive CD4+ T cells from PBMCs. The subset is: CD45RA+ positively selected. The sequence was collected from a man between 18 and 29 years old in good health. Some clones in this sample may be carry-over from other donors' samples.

This chain's CDR3 is CASSFAGVYTDTQYF. As DNA, the CDR3 is TGTGCCAGCAGCTTTGCGGGAGTATACACAGATACGCAGTATTTT. The V call is TRBV5-6, the J call TRBJ2-3, with TRBD2 matching 7 bases. The length of the CDR3 is 15 residues. From germline, CDR1 is SGHDT and CDR2 YYEEEE. V was pared by 2 bases and J by 2 bases, with 5 bases of the junction left unmatched.